The 23 T cell receptor beta chains presented below share a single source sample, sequenced in a study of CD8 T cells in ankylosing spondylitis. One entry per CDR3 protein, called by TCRdb with MiXCR from the 5' RACE reads. The sample includes over 130,000 distinct CDR3 sequences, around two fifths seen only once; the top ten take roughly 15%. The sequenced material came from synovial fluid, either unsorted or a sorted T cell fraction (not recorded which). The receptors derive from a male donor with ankylosing spondylitis.

This clonotype has just a few counts. This chain joins TRBV19 and TRBJ2-7; no reliable D call. Germline assignment: CDR1 LNHDA and CDR2 SQIVND (reference sequence). The CDR3 extends over 13 amino acids. V was shortened by 2 bases and J by 4 bases, with 9 bases between the two germline ends. The CDR3 loop reads CASSISAEYEQYF. As DNA, the CDR3 is TGTGCCAGTAGTATAAGTGCGGAATACGAGCAGTACTTC.

This clonotype has only one observation. The rearrangement uses TRBV7-9 and TRBJ1-6; D gene uncertain. CDR1 is SEHNR, CDR2 FQNEAQ, per germline (reference sequence). Trimming left V 6 bases short and J 9 bases short, with 12 bases between. The CDR3 is 13 residues long. CDR3 in amino acids: CASSSLRGSPLHF. The CDR3 coding sequence is TGTGCCAGCAGTTCACTCCGGGGTTCACCCCTCCACTTT.

The V and J genes are TRBV20-1 and TRBJ1-5; 7 bases align to TRBD1. The CDR3 totals 14 residues. Germline V gives CDR1 DFQATT, CDR2 SNEGSKA (reference sequence). After removal of 3 bases from V and 7 bases from J, the junction contained 9 bases not matched to a gene. The CDR3 region has the DNA TGCAGTGCTAGTGTAAGGGGGCTTGGACAGCCCCAGCATTTT. Translation: CSASVRGLGQPQHF.

The rearrangement uses TRBV6-5 and TRBJ2-7; weak D call: TRBD2 (6 bases). CDR1 MNHEY and CDR2 SVGAGI come from the germline V gene. The CDR3 has 16 residues. Trimming took 2 bases from V and 3 from J, leaving 17 bases between them. The CDR3 DNA reads as TGTGCCAGCAGTTACGCCCCCGCGGGGTTAGACTACGAGCAGTACTTC. Its protein product is CASSYAPAGLDYEQYF.

This chain joins TRBV7-9 and TRBJ2-7; unclear D gene. Trimming took off 2 bases at V and 6 bases at J, with 5 bases between the two ends. The CDR3 length is 11 residues. CDR1 is SEHNR and CDR2 is FQNEAQ in the germline V gene (reference sequence). The CDR3 here is CASSLTAEQYF. DNA of the CDR3: TGTGCCAGCAGCTTAACGGCCGAGCAGTACTTC.

J is TRBJ2-7 and V is TRBV28; D unclear. The CDR3 is 13 residues long. Trimming took off 3 bases at V and 2 bases at J, with 8 bases between the two ends. The V gene's germline CDR1 is MDHEN and CDR2 SYDVKM. CDR3: CASSLEYPYEQYF. The CDR3 region has the DNA TGTGCCAGCAGTTTGGAATACCCCTACGAGCAGTACTTC.

The chain combines TRBV20-1 with TRBJ2-1, with 7 positions matching TRBD1. CDR1 and CDR2 (germline): DFQATT, SNEGSKA (reference sequence). The CDR3 spans 14 residues. The V and J ends lost 3 bases and 3 bases, in that order; junction bases with no gene match: 5. The CDR3 nucleotides are TGCAGTGCTAGTAGACAGGGTTTCTACAATGAGCAGTTCTTC. Translating it yields CSASRQGFYNEQFF.

The chain links TRBV5-1 to TRBJ2-3; 7 positions agree with TRBD1. The ends lost 2 bases at V and 7 bases at J; junction bases unmatched: 13. Germline CDR1 reads SGHRS; CDR2 reads YFSETQ. The CDR3 has 16 amino acids. The CDR3, as DNA: TGCGCCAGCAGCTTCGGAAGGACAGGACCTATCCATACGCAGTATTTT. Protein: CASSFGRTGPIHTQYF.

This clonotype turned up a few times. V usage is TRBV4-2 and J usage is TRBJ2-1; 8 bases are a match to TRBD2. The CDR3 consists of 17 residues. Trimming took 4 bases from V and 8 from J; bases not matched to a gene: 16. Germline lookup yields CDR1 LGHNA and CDR2 YNFKEQ. CDR3 bases: TGTGCCAGCAGCCCTCAGGAAGGACTAGCTGGGTCGGATGAGCAGTTCTTC. Encoded protein: CASSPQEGLAGSDEQFF.

This clonotype occurred many times. The genes are TRBV10-3 and TRBJ1-6; TRBD1 agrees at 7 bases. After removal of 6 bases from V and 5 bases from J, the junction contained 4 bases not matched to a gene. The V gene's germline CDR1 is ENHRY and CDR2 SYGVKD. The CDR3 runs 14 residues. CDR3 residues: CAISDRANNSPLHF. DNA of the CDR3: TGTGCCATCAGCGACAGGGCCAATAATTCACCCCTCCACTTT.

The chain is built from TRBV24-1 and TRBJ2-1, with 8 bases that match TRBD1. The CDR3 is 17 residues long. Germline assignment: CDR1 KGHDR and CDR2 SFDVKD. Trimming cost V 5 bases and J 1 base; bases outside gene matches: 9. The CDR3 is CATSGPTGGPSYNEQFF. DNA of the CDR3: TGTGCCACCAGTGGTCCTACAGGGGGACCATCCTACAATGAGCAGTTCTTC.

J is TRBJ2-7 and V is TRBV7-9; possibly TRBD1 for D (5 bases). The CDR3 consists of 15 residues. Germline CDR1 SEHNR, CDR2 FQNEAQ (reference sequence). V was shortened by 0 bases and J by 5 bases, with 14 bases between the two germline ends. CDR3 bases: TGTGCCAGCAGCTTAGCATGGGGCCCATCGGACGAGCAGTACTTC. This sequence encodes CASSLAWGPSDEQYF.

The chain combines TRBV5-6 with TRBJ1-2, with 9 bases matching TRBD1. CDR1 SGHDT and CDR2 YYEEEE come from the germline V gene. The CDR3 consists of 16 residues. J lost 4 bases, V lost 4 bases, and 11 bases had no gene match. DNA for the CDR3: TGTGCCAGCAGCCTTACGGACAGGGGATGGGGCTATGGCTACACCTTC. It codes for CASSLTDRGWGYGYTF.

V gene TRBV5-6 combines with J gene TRBJ2-3, with 12 bases matching TRBD2. Looked up from germline, CDR1 is SGHDT and CDR2 is YYEEEE. This CDR3 has 16 residues. J was trimmed by 4 bases and V by 5 bases; bases with no gene match: 8. In nucleotides, the CDR3 is TGTGCCAGCAGTTTGACGACTAGCGGGAGCCCAGATACGCAGTATTTT. This gives the protein CASSLTTSGSPDTQYF.

The chain employs TRBV5-6 and TRBJ2-1; 9 bases are a match to TRBD2. Germline CDR1 is SGHDT and CDR2 is YYEEEE. The CDR3 extends over 17 amino acids. Losses at the gene ends were 0 bases for V and 0 bases for J; bases not matched to a gene: 4. Here the CDR3 reads CASSLVTSGYSYNEQFF. The CDR3 nucleotides are TGTGCCAGCAGCTTGGTGACTAGCGGTTACTCCTACAATGAGCAGTTCTTC.

There are many counts of this clonotype. The chain joins TRBV20-1 to TRBJ2-3; no reliable D call. The CDR3 has 12 amino acids. Looked up from germline, CDR1 is DFQATT and CDR2 is SNEGSKA (reference sequence). This chain's CDR3 is CSRPWGTDTQYF. CDR3 coding DNA: TGCAGCCGCCCCTGGGGCACAGATACGCAGTATTTT.

The sample holds a few counts of this clonotype. The V and J genes are TRBV27 and TRBJ1-2; D might be TRBD1 (5 bases). The CDR3 covers 15 residues. CDR1 and CDR2 (germline): MNHEY, SMNVEV (reference sequence). V was trimmed by 4 bases and J by 3 bases, leaving 15 bases between them. CDR3: CASSCRQKSYYGYTF. DNA for the CDR3: TGTGCCAGCAGTTGTAGACAGAAAAGCTACTATGGCTACACCTTC.

V and J are TRBV19 and TRBJ2-1; 7 nucleotides line up with TRBD1. The germline CDR1 and CDR2 sequences are LNHDA and SQIVND (reference sequence). Trimming cost V 2 bases and J 6 bases; bases outside gene matches: 7. The CDR3 is 15 amino acids. CDR3 nucleotides: TGTGCCAGTAGTATATTCCAGGGGGTAGGCAATGAGCAGTTCTTC. As protein: CASSIFQGVGNEQFF. Looking up the rest from reference TRBV19 and TRBJ2-1 gives the full variable domain: DGGITQSPKYLFRKEGQNVTLSCEQNLNHDAMYWYRQDPGQGLRLIYYSQIVNDFQKGDIAEGYSVSREKKESFPLTVTSAQKNPTAFYLCASSIFQGVGNEQFFGPGTRLTVL.

This clonotype was observed a handful of times. The chain combines TRBV10-2 with TRBJ2-7; the match to TRBD2 covers 7 bases. J gave up 3 bases and V 6 bases, and 8 bases lay outside the gene matches. Germline values: CDR1 WSHSY, CDR2 SAAADI. The CDR3 runs to 14 residues. The CDR3 nucleotides read TGCGCCAGCAGGGACTCTGGACTAGACTACGAGCAGTACTTC. Its protein is CASRDSGLDYEQYF.

This clonotype came up once. The chain recombines TRBV12-3 or TRBV12-4 with TRBJ2-2; D not resolved. The V and J ends lost 2 bases and 3 bases respectively, with 10 bases between them. This CDR3 has 15 residues. CDR3 in amino acids: CASSLRNQHTGELFF. CDR3 nucleotides: TGTGCCAGCAGTTTACGGAACCAGCACACCGGGGAGCTGTTTTTT.

The gene calls are TRBV28 and TRBJ2-7; possibly TRBD1 for D (5 bases). The germline V and J ends were trimmed by 3 bases and 3 bases, with 9 bases remaining between them. CDR1 MDHEN and CDR2 SYDVKM come from the germline V gene. The CDR3 extends over 13 amino acids. CDR3 in amino acids: CASSFAGNYEQYF. CDR3 in DNA: TGTGCCAGCAGTTTCGCAGGGAACTACGAGCAGTACTTC.

The rearrangement links TRBV12-3 or TRBV12-4 to TRBJ1-4; D gene unclear. The CDR3 has 14 residues. Trimming removed 2 bases from V and 8 bases from J, with 12 bases in between. The CDR3 region has the DNA TGTGCCAGCAGTTTAAGCCGGTTTGGGGAAAAACTGTTTTTT. Translating it yields CASSLSRFGEKLFF.

This chain uses TRBV11-1 with TRBJ2-2; 8 bases fit TRBD1. This CDR3 has 19 residues. Losses at the gene ends were 3 bases for V and 3 bases for J; bases not matched to a gene: 15. CDR1 is SGHAT and CDR2 is FQDESV in the germline V gene (reference sequence). The CDR3 here is CASSFRQGLRSRYTGELFF. For the CDR3, the DNA is TGTGCCAGCAGCTTCCGACAGGGGTTGAGAAGTCGTTACACCGGGGAGCTGTTTTTT.